These 21 T cell receptor beta chains came from one sample sequenced in a study of CD8 T cells in ankylosing spondylitis (dated by TCRdb to 2017 to 2019). Study-wide findings and limitations: A TCR beta motif of 8 or 9 highly homologous amino acid variants appeared characteristic of blood from ankylosing spondylitis patients.

Libraries came from 5' RACE. The instrument was an Illumina HiSeq 2500. TCRdb reprocessing: public reads trimmed at Q25 with fastp, clones called with MiXCR, in-frame beta chains kept. CDR3 protein sequences are deduplicated, and each keeps its most common genes and DNA. The sample yields about 210,000 distinct CDR3 sequences; more than 5.5% were counted once. Approximately 15% of the sample goes to the ten largest clones. The antigens for these receptors are not known. The sequenced sample was blood, either unsorted or a sorted T cell fraction (not recorded which). These receptors originate from a male donor with ankylosing spondylitis.

At least ten counts were recorded for this clonotype. The gene calls are TRBV10-3 and TRBJ1-1; D ambiguous. This CDR3 is built from 16 residues. V was pared by 3 bases and J by 3 bases, with 17 bases between. The germline V gene encodes CDR1 ENHRY and CDR2 SYGVKD. The CDR3 DNA reads TGTGCCATCAGTGACACTGCGGTGGCTTGGGACACTGAAGCTTTCTTT. Translation gives CAISDTAVAWDTEAFF.

This clonotype has ten or more counts. This chain links TRBV27 with TRBJ2-1, with 8 bases aligning to TRBD1. With V trimmed by 2 bases and J by 7 bases, 4 bases remained unmatched. The CDR3 totals 14 residues. Germline CDR1 is MNHEY and CDR2 is SMNVEV (reference sequence). CDR3 sequence: CASSLGQGANEQFF. CDR3 nucleotide sequence: TGTGCCAGCAGTTTAGGGCAGGGGGCTAATGAGCAGTTCTTC.

Only a few counts were recorded for this clonotype. V is TRBV27 and J is TRBJ2-2, with no clear D. Germline V gene lookup returns CDR1 MNHEY and CDR2 SMNVEV (reference sequence). Between the trimmed V and J ends, which lost 7 bases and 0 bases, there was a span of 9 bases. The CDR3 has 14 amino acids. The CDR3 is CASTALPNTGELFF. The CDR3 nucleotides read TGTGCCAGCACCGCCCTACCGAACACCGGGGAGCTGTTTTTT.

This clonotype came up a few times. The rearrangement uses TRBV7-9 and TRBJ2-3; maybe TRBD1 (5 bases). The CDR3 sequence is 16 residues long. The germline V gene encodes CDR1 SEHNR and CDR2 FQNEAQ (reference sequence). V shed 1 base and J shed 5 bases, with 16 bases lying between them. For the CDR3, the DNA is TGTGCCAGCAGCTTAGACGGTGGGGCAATTGTAGATACGCAGTATTTT. This translates into CASSLDGGAIVDTQYF.

This clonotype was found many times. The chain links TRBV4-2 to TRBJ2-7, with unresolved D. The germline V gene encodes CDR1 LGHNA and CDR2 YNFKEQ. The CDR3 contains 15 residues. The germline V and J ends were trimmed by 0 bases and 3 bases, with 12 bases remaining between them. CDR3 DNA sequence: TGTGCCAGCAGCCAAGATCAAGGGTTCGACTACGAGCAGTACTTC. Amino acids: CASSQDQGFDYEQYF.

There are many counts of this clonotype. The chain couples TRBV7-3 to TRBJ1-1; D is ambiguous. The germline gives CDR1 SGHTA, CDR2 FQGTGA. The CDR3 extends over 15 amino acids. With 5 bases removed from V and 0 bases from J, the gap between germline ends came to 13 bases. CDR3 DNA sequence: TGTGCCAGCAGCAGAATTGGACGGTTGAACACTGAAGCTTTCTTT. Encoded protein: CASSRIGRLNTEAFF. The complete variable domain, with remaining parts taken from reference TRBV7-3 and TRBJ1-1, reads GAGVSQTPSNKVTEKGKYVELRCDPISGHTALYWYRQSLGQGPEFLIYFQGTGAADDSGLPNDRFFAVRPEGSVSTLKIQRTERGDSAVYLCASSRIGRLNTEAFFGQGTRLTVV.

Ten or more counts support this clonotype. V and J are TRBV28 and TRBJ2-3; 11 bases agree with TRBD2. V lost 6 bases to trimming and J lost 5 bases; unmatched junction nucleotides: 1. CDR1 is MDHEN and CDR2 is SYDVKM in the germline V gene. This CDR3 is built from 13 residues. As DNA, the CDR3 is TGTGCCAGCAGGGGACTAGCGGTAGATACGCAGTATTTT. Amino acid sequence: CASRGLAVDTQYF.

The chain combines TRBV7-9 with TRBJ2-7, with no clear D. The V end lost 6 bases, the J end lost 4 bases, and 10 bases lay between the germline ends. The CDR3 contains 12 residues. Germline CDR1 reads SEHNR; CDR2 reads FQNEAQ (reference sequence). The CDR3 is CASRRSGYEQYF. The DNA for the CDR3 is TGTGCCAGCAGGCGCTCCGGATACGAGCAGTACTTC.

Many counts were recorded for this clonotype. One junction end does not reproduce the germline sequence, and a read error may be involved. The genes are TRBV29-1 and TRBJ1-2, with a weak D call TRBD1 (5 bases). CDR1 and CDR2 (germline): SQVTM, ANQGSEA. CDR3 length equals 10 residues. CDR3 nucleotide sequence: TGCAGCGTTGAGTGGCAGGGTCCCTCCTTC. As protein: CSVEWQGPSF.

This clonotype was counted a single time. The chain links TRBV4-1 to TRBJ1-5; D gene uncertain. V was shortened by 1 base and J by 0 bases, with 10 bases between the two germline ends. The germline gives CDR1 MGHRA, CDR2 YSYEKL. The CDR3 loop spans 16 amino acids. The CDR3 bases are TGCGCCAGCAGCCAAGGGCCACGGGTTAGCAATCAGCCCCAGCATTTT. Translating it yields CASSQGPRVSNQPQHF.

This clonotype came up a few times. The V gene is TRBV6-2 or TRBV6-3, the J gene TRBJ2-3; D remains ambiguous. Germline V lookup: CDR1 MNHEY, CDR2 SVGEGT. The CDR3 extends over 14 amino acids. V was pared by 5 bases and J by 1 base, with 10 bases between. CDR3 sequence: CASSTPGGTDTQYF. DNA for the CDR3: TGTGCCAGCAGTACCCCTGGGGGCACAGATACGCAGTATTTT.

This clonotype was counted at least ten times. The genes are TRBV7-2 and TRBJ1-3, with D tentatively TRBD1 (5 bases). The length of the CDR3 is 14 residues. V was shortened by 3 bases and J by 4 bases, with 10 bases between the two germline ends. Looked up from germline, CDR1 is SGHTA and CDR2 is FQGNSA. The CDR3 protein is CASSFRGTGNTIYF. The CDR3 nucleotides are TGTGCCAGCAGCTTTCGAGGGACGGGAAACACCATATATTTT.

This clonotype was counted ten times or more. The rearrangement joins TRBV27 to TRBJ1-1; D is undetermined. This CDR3 has 14 residues. The germline gives CDR1 MNHEY, CDR2 SMNVEV (reference sequence). V shed 4 bases and J shed 0 bases, with 9 bases lying between them. The CDR3: CASSSSPMNTEAFF. CDR3 DNA sequence: TGTGCCAGCAGTTCTTCACCCATGAACACTGAAGCTTTCTTT.

This clonotype was recorded many times. The V gene is TRBV12-3 or TRBV12-4, the J gene TRBJ1-2; D gene unclear. The length of the CDR3 is 15 residues. V was cut by 4 bases and J by 3 bases, with 15 bases left in between. The CDR3 region has the DNA TGTGCCAGCAGTTCCCCCTCGAGGGTGGACTATGGCTACACCTTC. It specifies CASSSPSRVDYGYTF.

This clonotype was found many times. The rearrangement uses TRBV4-3 and TRBJ1-6; D possibly corresponds to TRBD1 (5 bases). Germline CDR1 reads LGHNA; CDR2 reads YSLEER. V shed 0 bases and J shed 9 bases, with 12 bases lying between them. CDR3 length: 15 amino acids. The CDR3 DNA follows: TGCGCCAGCAGCCAAGAGGGACGTGTCGGTTCACCCCTCCACTTT. Translation: CASSQEGRVGSPLHF.

Worth noting for this clonotype: A much bigger clone sits one base away, suggesting this may be a read error. The chain couples TRBV28 to TRBJ1-2; no firm D call. This CDR3 is built from 14 residues. Germline V CDR1 and CDR2: MDHEN, SYDVKM. Trimming cost V 5 bases and J 6 bases, with 16 bases left between them. DNA of the CDR3: TGTGCCAGCAGTGATATGTTAGTGTCGGATGGCTACACCTTC. Its protein is CASSDMLVSDGYTF.

This clonotype has at least ten counts. The chain employs TRBV4-3 and TRBJ2-1; TRBD1 agrees at 7 bases. The CDR3 loop spans 17 amino acids. V lost 4 bases to trimming and J lost 0 bases; unmatched junction nucleotides: 9. CDR1 and CDR2 from the germline V gene are LGHNA and YSLEER. The CDR3 region is CASSRLTGVNSYNEQFF. The CDR3 bases are TGCGCCAGCAGCCGCCTAACAGGGGTGAACTCCTACAATGAGCAGTTCTTC.

This clonotype was found many times. The chain has TRBV5-6 and TRBJ1-5, with 8 bases matching TRBD1. The CDR3 is made up of 15 amino acids. V lost 1 base and J lost 6; bases outside the gene matches: 6. The germline V gene encodes CDR1 SGHDT and CDR2 YYEEEE. The CDR3 DNA sequence: TGTGCCAGCAGCTTGAAGGACAGGGACAGTCAGCCCCAGCATTTT. It codes for CASSLKDRDSQPQHF.

This clonotype has a handful of counts. The rearrangement joins TRBV28 to TRBJ2-1, with D possibly matching TRBD1 (5 bases). Trimming removed 8 bases from V and 1 base from J, with 12 bases in between. The CDR3 covers 14 residues. CDR1 and CDR2 (germline): MDHEN, SYDVKM. The DNA for the CDR3 is TGTGCCAGCGATACCCAGGGATCCTACAATGAGCAGTTCTTC. Translated, it gives CASDTQGSYNEQFF.

The rearrangement uses TRBV18 and TRBJ2-1; the match to TRBD2 covers 11 bases. The CDR3 has 16 amino acids. The germline V gene has CDR1 KGHSH and CDR2 LQKENI. Trimming at V came to 3 bases and at J to 4 bases, leaving 5 bases not matched to a gene. The CDR3 DNA sequence: TGTGCCAGCTCACCCCCACGGACTAGCGGGTACAATGAGCAGTTCTTC. Translated: CASSPPRTSGYNEQFF.

The V call is TRBV10-3, the J call TRBJ1-1; D not resolved. CDR3 length: 11 residues. V was clipped by 11 bases and J by 1 base, with 8 bases between them. CDR1 and CDR2 (germline): ENHRY, SYGVKD. CDR3 residues: CAAIENTEAFF. The CDR3 coding sequence is TGTGCCGCTATAGAGAACACTGAAGCTTTCTTT.